The entry below describes one T cell receptor beta chain. V was clipped by 1 base and J by 4 bases; unmatched bases: 4. The CDR3 spans 15 residues. The germline V gene has CDR1 SGHDT and CDR2 YYEEEE. This entry comes from a study of CD8 T cells in Susac syndrome. RNA in amounts of roughly 0.5 to 1 ug was reverse transcribed with random hexamers. TCRdb ran MiXCR on the immunoSEQ multiplex PCR reads and lists one entry per CDR3 protein. The table includes around 270,000 distinct CDR3 sequences, approximately 89% detected once. Sequencing was performed on CD8+ T cells from PBMCs. This chain links TRBV5-6 with TRBJ2-1; 8 nucleotides match TRBD1. This TCR derives from a human donor with multiple sclerosis. The CDR3: CASSLLTGEYNEQFF. For the CDR3, the DNA is TGTGCCAGCAGCTTGCTGACAGGGGAATACAATGAGCAGTTCTTC.